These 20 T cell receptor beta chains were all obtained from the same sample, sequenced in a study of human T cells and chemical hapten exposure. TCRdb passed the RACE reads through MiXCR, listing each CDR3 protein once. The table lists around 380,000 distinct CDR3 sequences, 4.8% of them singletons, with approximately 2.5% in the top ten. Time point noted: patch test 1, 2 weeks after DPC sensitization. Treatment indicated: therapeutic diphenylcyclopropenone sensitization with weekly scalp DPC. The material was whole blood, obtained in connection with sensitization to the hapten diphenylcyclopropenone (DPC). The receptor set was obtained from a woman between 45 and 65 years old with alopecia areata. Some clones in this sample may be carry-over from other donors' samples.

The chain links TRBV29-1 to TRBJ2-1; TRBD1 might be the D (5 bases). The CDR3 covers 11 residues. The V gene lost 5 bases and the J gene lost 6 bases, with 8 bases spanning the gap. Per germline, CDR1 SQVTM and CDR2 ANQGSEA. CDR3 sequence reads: CSVHRSNEQFF. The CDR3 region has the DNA TGCAGCGTTCACAGGAGCAATGAGCAGTTCTTC.

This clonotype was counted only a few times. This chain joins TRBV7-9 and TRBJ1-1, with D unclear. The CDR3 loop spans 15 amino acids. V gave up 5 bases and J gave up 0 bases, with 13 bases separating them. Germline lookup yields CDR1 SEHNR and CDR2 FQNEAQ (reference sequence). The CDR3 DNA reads TGTGCCAGCAGCCCCAAACAGAGATTGAACACTGAAGCTTTCTTT. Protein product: CASSPKQRLNTEAFF.

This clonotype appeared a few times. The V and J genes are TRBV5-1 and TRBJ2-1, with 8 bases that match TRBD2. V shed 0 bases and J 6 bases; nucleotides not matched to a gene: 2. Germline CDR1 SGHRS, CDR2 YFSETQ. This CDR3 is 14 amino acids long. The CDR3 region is CASSLETSGNEQFF. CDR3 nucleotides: TGCGCCAGCAGCTTGGAAACTAGCGGCAATGAGCAGTTCTTC.

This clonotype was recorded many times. This CDR3 is CASSLDRPDMGNIQYF. The CDR3 coding sequence is TGCGCCAGCAGCTTAGACAGGCCCGACATGGGGAACATTCAGTACTTC. The chain combines TRBV5-1 with TRBJ2-4; a weak D match, TRBD1 (6 bases). CDR1 SGHRS and CDR2 YFSETQ come from the germline V gene. The ends were cut back, 2 bases at V and 7 bases at J, with 19 bases in the middle. The length of the CDR3 is 16 residues.

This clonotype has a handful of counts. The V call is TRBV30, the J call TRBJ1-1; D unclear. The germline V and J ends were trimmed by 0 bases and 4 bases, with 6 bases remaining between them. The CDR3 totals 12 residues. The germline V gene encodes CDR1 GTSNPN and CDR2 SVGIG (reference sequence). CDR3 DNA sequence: TGTGCCTGGAGTGTGGGAAGCACTGAAGCTTTCTTT. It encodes CAWSVGSTEAFF.

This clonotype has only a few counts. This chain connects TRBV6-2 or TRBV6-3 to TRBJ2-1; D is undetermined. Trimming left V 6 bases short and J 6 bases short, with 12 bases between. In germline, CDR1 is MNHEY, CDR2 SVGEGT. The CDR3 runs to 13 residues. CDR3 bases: TGTGCCAGCAGAGACACCTCTGGCAATGAGCAGTTCTTC. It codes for CASRDTSGNEQFF.

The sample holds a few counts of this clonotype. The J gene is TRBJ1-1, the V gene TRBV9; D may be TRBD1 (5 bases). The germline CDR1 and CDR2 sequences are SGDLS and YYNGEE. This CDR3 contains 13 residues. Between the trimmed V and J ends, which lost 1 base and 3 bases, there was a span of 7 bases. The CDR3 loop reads CASSVRGDTEAFF. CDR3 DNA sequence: TGTGCCAGCAGCGTAAGAGGGGACACTGAAGCTTTCTTT.

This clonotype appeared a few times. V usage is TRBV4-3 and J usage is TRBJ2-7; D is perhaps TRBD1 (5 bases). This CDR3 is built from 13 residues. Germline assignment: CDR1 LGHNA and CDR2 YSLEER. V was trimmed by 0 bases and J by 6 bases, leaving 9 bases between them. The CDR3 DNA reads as TGCGCCAGCAGCCAAGATTCAGGGCGCGAGCAGTACTTC. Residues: CASSQDSGREQYF.

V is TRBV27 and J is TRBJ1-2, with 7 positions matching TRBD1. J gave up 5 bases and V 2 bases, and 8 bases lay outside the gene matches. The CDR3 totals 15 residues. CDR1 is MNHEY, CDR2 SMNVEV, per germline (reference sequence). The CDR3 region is CASSLERDSPYGYTF. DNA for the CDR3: TGTGCCAGCAGTTTAGAACGGGACAGCCCATATGGCTACACCTTC.

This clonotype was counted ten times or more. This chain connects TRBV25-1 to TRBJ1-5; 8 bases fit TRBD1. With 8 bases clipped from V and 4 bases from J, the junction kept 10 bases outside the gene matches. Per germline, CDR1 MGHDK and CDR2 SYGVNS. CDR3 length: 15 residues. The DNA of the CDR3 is TGTGCCAGCGCCCGGACAGGGCCTGGGAATCAGCCCCAGCATTTT. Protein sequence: CASARTGPGNQPQHF.

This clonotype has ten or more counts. In DNA form, the CDR3 reads TGTGCCAGCGTTGGGACAGTCGCCTTCTCTGGGGCCAACGTCCTGACTTTC. This codes for CASVGTVAFSGANVLTF. The chain recombines TRBV6-8 with TRBJ2-6; 7 bases agree with TRBD1. CDR3 length: 17 amino acids. V was clipped by 8 bases and J by 0 bases; unmatched bases: 10. Germline V gene data show CDR1 as MNHGY and CDR2 as SAAAGT.

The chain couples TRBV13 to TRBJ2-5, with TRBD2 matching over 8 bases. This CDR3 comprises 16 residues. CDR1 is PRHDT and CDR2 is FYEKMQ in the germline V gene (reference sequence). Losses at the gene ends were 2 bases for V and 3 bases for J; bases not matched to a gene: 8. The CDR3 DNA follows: TGTGCCAGCAGCTTAAGAGCGGGGGTTCCGGAAGAGACCCAGTACTTC. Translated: CASSLRAGVPEETQYF.

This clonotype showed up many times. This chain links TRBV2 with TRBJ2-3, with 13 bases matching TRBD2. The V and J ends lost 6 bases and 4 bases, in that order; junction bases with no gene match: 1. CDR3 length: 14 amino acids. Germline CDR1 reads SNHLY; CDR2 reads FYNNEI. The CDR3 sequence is CASRTSGGADTQYF. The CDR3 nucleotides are TGTGCCAGCAGAACTAGCGGGGGGGCAGATACGCAGTATTTT.

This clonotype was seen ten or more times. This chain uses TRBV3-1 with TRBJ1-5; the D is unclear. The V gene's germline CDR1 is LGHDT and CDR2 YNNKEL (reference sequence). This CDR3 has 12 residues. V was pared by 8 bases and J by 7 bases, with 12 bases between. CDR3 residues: CASSAGRQPQHF. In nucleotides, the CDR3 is TGTGCCAGCTCCGCCGGTCGGCAGCCCCAGCATTTT.

CDR3 DNA sequence: TGTGCCAGCAGCTCCCGAGCAGGGAGACTGTTTTTT. Its translation: CASSSRAGRLFF. The V and J genes are TRBV12-3 or TRBV12-4 and TRBJ1-4; TRBD1 is a possible D gene (5 bases). Trimming removed 6 bases at V and 13 bases at J, with 15 bases between. The CDR3 is 12 amino acids.

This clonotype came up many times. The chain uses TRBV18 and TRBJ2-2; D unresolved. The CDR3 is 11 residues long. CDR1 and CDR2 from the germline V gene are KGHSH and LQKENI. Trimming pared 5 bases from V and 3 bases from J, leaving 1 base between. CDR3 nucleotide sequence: TGTGCCAGCTCAGACACCGGGGAGCTGTTTTTT. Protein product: CASSDTGELFF.

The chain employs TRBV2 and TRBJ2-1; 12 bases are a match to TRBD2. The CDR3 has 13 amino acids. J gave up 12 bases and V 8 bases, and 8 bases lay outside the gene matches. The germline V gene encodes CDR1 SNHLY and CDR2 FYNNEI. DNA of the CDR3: TGTGCCAGCCGGGGACTAGCGGGTGGTGGGCAGTTCTTC. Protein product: CASRGLAGGGQFF.

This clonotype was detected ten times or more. The CDR3 DNA is TGTGCCAGCAGCTTGGATCGGGGGGATACGCAGTATTTT. As protein: CASSLDRGDTQYF. The V and J genes are TRBV12-3 or TRBV12-4 and TRBJ2-3; TRBD2 might be the D (6 bases). This CDR3 spans 13 amino acids. Trimming took 6 bases from V and 6 from J, leaving 13 bases between them.

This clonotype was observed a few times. Here the CDR3 DNA reads TGCAGTGCTAGAGTTACCGGGACACTTGGCTCGGGGCAGTACTTC. This gives the protein CSARVTGTLGSGQYF. The chain joins TRBV20-1 to TRBJ2-7, with D possibly being TRBD1 (6 bases). Per germline, CDR1 DFQATT and CDR2 SNEGSKA (reference sequence). The CDR3 consists of 15 residues. The V and J ends lost 1 base and 9 bases respectively, with 22 bases between them.

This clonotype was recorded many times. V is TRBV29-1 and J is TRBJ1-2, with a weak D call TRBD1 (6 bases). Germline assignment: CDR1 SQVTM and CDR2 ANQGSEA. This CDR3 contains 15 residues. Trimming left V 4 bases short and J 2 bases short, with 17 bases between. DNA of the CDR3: TGCAGCGTTGGGCTATGGGACACGGCGAACTATGGCTACACCTTC. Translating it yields CSVGLWDTANYGYTF. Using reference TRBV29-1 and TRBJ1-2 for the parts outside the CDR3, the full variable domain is SAVISQKPSRDICQRGTSLTIQCQVDSQVTMMFWYRQQPGQSLTLIATANQGSEATYESGFVIDKFPISRPNLTFSTLTVSNMSPEDSSIYLCSVGLWDTANYGYTFGSGTRLTVV.